This T cell receptor beta chain was sequenced in a study of response to subunit inactivated influenza vaccine. Study conclusions and caveats: The authors suggested that every seasonal influenza vaccination recruits few new T cells.

Concerning this clonotype itself: Its antigen is not known.

Germline-derived CDR1 and CDR2 are SEHNR and FQNEAQ (reference sequence). This CDR3 is 15 amino acids long. J was trimmed by 5 bases and V by 6 bases; bases with no gene match: 11. MiXCR, applied by TCRdb to the RT-PCR reads, yields one record per CDR3 protein. The sample yields approximately 700,000 distinct CDR3 sequences, more than 11% seen once. The sample consisted of PBMCs from blood, taken 14 to 15 days before vaccination. This TCR derives from a man aged 45-65 years who received an inactivated influenza vaccine. This chain uses TRBV7-9 with TRBJ2-7; 9 bases agree with TRBD2. CDR3 bases: TGTGCCAGCAGACAAATCTCTAGCGGGATAAACGAGCAGTACTTC. Translated: CASRQISSGINEQYF.